This T cell receptor beta chain is drawn from a study of untreated major depressive disorder. About this clone itself: Its specificity is not known.

Study-wide points: Differences in TRBV25-01 and TRBV02-01 usage did not reach significance. The small study sample limits how generally findings apply. Compared with controls, depressed patients showed more TRBV05-01 (Vbeta 5.1) usage in CD4+ T cells.

The germline V gene encodes CDR1 SGHRS and CDR2 YFSETQ. The ends were cut back, 1 base at V and 1 base at J, with 8 bases in the middle. The CDR3 is made up of 14 amino acids. For at least 8 weeks, patients took no psychiatric medication. TCRdb keeps only in-frame clones here, not all; method: immunoSEQ multiplex PCR. The sample holds approximately 25,000 clones, 90% to 95% seen once. The specimen was CD4+ T cells from PBMCs. The V and J genes are TRBV5-1 and TRBJ1-1; D not certain. The origin of this receptor is a woman aged 25 to 39 with major depressive disorder. CDR3: CASSLLTQNTEAFF. The CDR3 coding sequence is TGCGCCAGCAGCTTGTTGACTCAGAACACTGAAGCTTTCTTT.